The rows below give T cell receptor beta chains drawn from one sample of a study of blood T cell repertoires in COVID-19. Using immunoSEQ multiplex PCR, the repertoire was profiled, and TCRdb retains in-frame clones only, with some absent. In the table there are about 240,000 clones, 80% to 90% of which are singletons. Sequenced input: PBMCs or T cells enriched from blood (not recorded which). These receptors originate from a woman aged 40 to 50 who had been exposed to COVID-19. CDR3s include the opening cysteine and the closing phenylalanine or tryptophan. D genes are given only for firm matches. Clone size is given for some rows only: seen once, a few or many times, or a class if the clone is expanded.

clone_size,d_call,v_call,j_call,cdr3_aa,cdr3_nt
NA,NA,TRBV7-9,TRBJ2-5,CASSLVEWASLSIQETQYF,TGTGCCAGCAGCTTAGTTGAATGGGCCAGCCTATCCATTCAAGAGACCCAGTACTTC
NA,NA,TRBV18,TRBJ2-3,CASSPSGPDTQYF,TGTGCCAGCTCACCAAGCGGCCCAGATACGCAGTATTTT
NA,TRBD2,TRBV19,TRBJ2-7,CASSITRGGPREQYF,TGTGCCAGTAGTATAACTCGCGGGGGACCTCGCGAGCAGTACTTC
NA,TRBD1,TRBV7-9,TRBJ1-6,CASSLGGTDNSPLHF,TGTGCCAGCAGCTTAGGAGGGACAGATAATTCACCCCTCCACTTT
NA,NA,TRBV27,TRBJ2-5,CASRQQETQYF,TGTGCCAGCCGACAGCAAGAGACCCAGTACTTC
NA,TRBD2,TRBV7-3,TRBJ2-5,CASSLSGLALETQYF,TGTGCCAGCAGCTTATCGGGACTAGCCCTAGAGACCCAGTACTTC
few,TRBD2,TRBV19,TRBJ2-2,CASSPGLAGGPNTGELFF,TGTGCCAGTAGCCCGGGACTAGCGGGGGGACCTAACACCGGGGAGCTGTTTTTT
NA,TRBD1,TRBV7-2,TRBJ1-6,CASSLDGPAGGYSPLHF,TGTGCCAGCAGCTTAGATGGCCCTGCAGGGGGCTATTCACCCCTCCACTTT
NA,TRBD1,TRBV6-2/TRBV6-3,TRBJ1-2,CASSYDREYGYTF,TGTGCCAGCAGTTACGACAGGGAGTATGGCTACACCTTC
NA,TRBD2,TRBV4-1,TRBJ2-1,CASSQQRTSALNEQFF,TGCGCCAGCAGCCAACAACGGACTAGCGCTCTCAATGAGCAGTTCTTC
many,NA,TRBV10-3,TRBJ1-3,CATLGGPLLSGNTIYF,TGTGCCACGCTGGGGGGACCACTTCTCTCTGGAAACACCATATATTTT
NA,NA,TRBV4-3,TRBJ1-6,CASSQGWRDETYNSPLHF,TGCGCCAGCAGCCAAGGGTGGAGGGACGAGACCTATAATTCACCCCTCCACTTT
NA,TRBD2,TRBV28,TRBJ2-5,CASSTRTSGYTQYF,TGTGCCAGCAGCACAAGGACTAGCGGGTATACCCAGTACTTC
once,TRBD1,TRBV6-5,TRBJ1-6,CATGIQGGQNSPLHF,TGTGCCACGGGAATCCAGGGGGGCCAGAATTCACCCCTCCACTTT
NA,NA,TRBV25-1,TRBJ1-2,CASSGSRGRGYTF,TGTGCCAGCAGTGGGTCCAGGGGTAGGGGCTACACCTTC
NA,NA,TRBV13,TRBJ2-4,CASSLAPPGIQYF,TGTGCCAGCAGCTTAGCACCCCCCGGCATTCAGTACTTC